The 21 T cell receptor beta chains below come from one sample, sequenced in a study of shared clonotypes between healthy human individuals. TCRdb's copy holds only in-frame clones and misses some; the assay was immunoSEQ multiplex PCR. The data hold around 2,000,000 clones, with roughly 95% observed a single time. CD45RO-negative CD8 cells positively selected for CCR7 made up the naive population, which excluded terminally differentiated effector memory CD45RA+ cells. Sequencing input: naive CD8+ T cells sorted from blood. The receptors derive from a man aged 18 to 29 in good health.

The genes are TRBV9 and TRBJ2-1; the match to TRBD2 covers 10 bases. The length of the CDR3 is 18 residues. Germline trimming cut 4 bases from V and 0 bases from J; bases unmatched to any gene: 10. Per the germline V gene, CDR1 is SGDLS and CDR2 is YYNGEE. CDR3 sequence reads: CASSSPSGGDSSYNEQFF. The DNA of the CDR3 is TGTGCCAGCAGCTCCCCCAGCGGGGGGGATAGCTCCTACAATGAGCAGTTCTTC.

CDR3 region: CAWSLTGDTEAFF. The CDR3 nucleotides are TGTGCCTGGAGTTTAACAGGGGACACTGAAGCTTTCTTT. The V gene is TRBV30, the J gene TRBJ1-1; 7 bases are a match to TRBD1. The V gene's germline CDR1 is GTSNPN and CDR2 SVGIG (reference sequence). J was trimmed by 3 bases and V by 2 bases; bases with no gene match: 3. The CDR3 covers 13 residues.

This chain uses TRBV29-1 with TRBJ2-3; 10 positions agree with TRBD1. The CDR3 runs to 17 residues. The germline gives CDR1 SQVTM, CDR2 ANQGSEA. V lost 4 bases to trimming and J lost 3 bases; unmatched junction nucleotides: 13. CDR3 amino acids: CSVVGTGEVLGTDTQYF. CDR3 in DNA: TGCAGCGTTGTAGGGACAGGGGAAGTTTTAGGGACAGATACGCAGTATTTT.

The rearrangement links TRBV9 to TRBJ2-3; 8 nucleotides line up with TRBD2. This CDR3 is 16 amino acids long. The V gene's germline CDR1 is SGDLS and CDR2 YYNGEE. V gave up 0 bases and J gave up 0 bases; unmatched junction bases: 3. The CDR3 here is CASSVAGGRSTDTQYF. Written as DNA, the CDR3 is TGTGCCAGCAGCGTAGCGGGCGGGAGGAGCACAGATACGCAGTATTTT. Supplemented by reference TRBV9 and TRBJ2-3, the full variable domain reads DSGVTQTPKHLITATGQRVTLRCSPRSGDLSVYWYQQSLDQGLQFLIQYYNGEERAKGNILERFSAQQFPDLHSELNLSSLELGDSALYFCASSVAGGRSTDTQYFGPGTRLTVL.

The chain links TRBV6-6 to TRBJ2-3; D possibly matches TRBD1 or TRBD2 (5 bases each). CDR1 is MNHNY and CDR2 is SVGAGI in the germline V gene (reference sequence). Trimming removed 4 bases from V and 2 bases from J, with 16 bases in between. The CDR3 runs to 16 residues. CDR3 loop: CASSSRDGGITDTQYF. DNA of the CDR3: TGTGCCAGCAGTTCTCGGGACGGAGGAATCACAGATACGCAGTATTTT.

The chain combines TRBV2 with TRBJ1-5, with D tentatively TRBD1 (5 bases). The CDR3 totals 13 residues. Trimming cost V 4 bases and J 6 bases, with 10 bases left between them. Germline V gene sequence: CDR1 SNHLY, CDR2 FYNNEI. CDR3 in DNA: TGTGCCAGCAGTGTGTCGGGGCCTCAGCCCCAGCATTTT. It codes for CASSVSGPQPQHF.

The rearrangement uses TRBV7-9 and TRBJ1-4; D gene unclear. This CDR3 region has 14 residues. Germline-derived CDR1 and CDR2 are SEHNR and FQNEAQ (reference sequence). V gave up 2 bases and J gave up 7 bases, with 11 bases separating them. CDR3 sequence (DNA): TGTGCCAGCAGCTTAAGTCTGGAGCCTGAAAAACTGTTTTTT. It translates to CASSLSLEPEKLFF. Full variable domain (remainder filled in from reference TRBV7-9 and TRBJ1-4): DTGVSQNPRHKITKRGQNVTFRCDPISEHNRLYWYRQTLGQGPEFLTYFQNEAQLEKSRLLSDRFSAERPKGSFSTLEIQRTEQGDSAMYLCASSLSLEPEKLFFGSGTQLSVL.

This clone showed up just once. This sequence joins TRBV18 and TRBJ2-7; no firm D call. Germline V gives CDR1 KGHSH, CDR2 LQKENI. The CDR3 length is 14 residues. V lost 3 bases, J lost 4 bases, and 13 bases lay in between. As DNA, the CDR3 is TGTGCCAGCTCACCCGTAGGAGACACGTACGAGCAGTACTTC. Translating it yields CASSPVGDTYEQYF.

The chain uses TRBV27 and TRBJ1-1, with D unresolved. This CDR3 contains 16 residues. The ends were cut back, 3 bases at V and 1 base at J, with 15 bases in the middle. Germline loops: CDR1 MNHEY, CDR2 SMNVEV (reference sequence). CDR3 loop: CASSFGQASTNTEAFF. The CDR3 DNA is TGTGCCAGCAGTTTTGGCCAGGCCAGTACGAACACTGAAGCTTTCTTT.

The chain joins TRBV6-5 to TRBJ2-7, with D hard to call. Trimming cost V 2 bases and J 3 bases, with 8 bases left between them. Germline loops: CDR1 MNHEY, CDR2 SVGAGI. There are 13 residues in the CDR3. CDR3 coding DNA: TGTGCCAGCAGTTACAATTTCGGCTACGAGCAGTACTTC. This encodes CASSYNFGYEQYF.

This clone was seen a single time. The chain employs TRBV19 and TRBJ1-1; TRBD1 matches at 7 bases. Per the germline V gene, CDR1 is LNHDA and CDR2 is SQIVND (reference sequence). The junction had 11 bases not matched to a gene; V was cut back by 11 bases and J by 5 bases. CDR3 length: 13 residues. The chain's CDR3 is CAGIRTGRTEAFF. CDR3 in DNA: TGTGCCGGTATTAGGACAGGACGAACTGAAGCTTTCTTT.

V and J are TRBV7-9 and TRBJ2-7; D is possibly TRBD1 or TRBD2 (7 bases each). V lost 5 bases to trimming and J lost 5 bases, with 19 bases between them. The germline gives CDR1 SEHNR, CDR2 FQNEAQ (reference sequence). The CDR3 is 15 residues long. The CDR3 reads CASSPQGGGVNEQYF. For the CDR3, the DNA is TGTGCCAGCAGCCCGCAGGGAGGGGGCGTCAACGAGCAGTACTTC.

The V gene is TRBV7-9, the J gene TRBJ2-1, with D perhaps TRBD2 (5 bases). V lost 4 bases and J 6 bases, leaving 7 bases between the germline ends. This CDR3 contains 12 residues. CDR1 is SEHNR and CDR2 is FQNEAQ in the germline V gene (reference sequence). CDR3 sequence: CASSSRVNEQFF. The DNA for the CDR3 is TGTGCCAGCAGCTCGCGGGTCAATGAGCAGTTCTTC.

In this sample, this clone turned up once. This chain connects TRBV27 to TRBJ2-7, with TRBD2 as a possible D gene (6 bases). The length of the CDR3 is 15 residues. Trimming removed 3 bases from V and 0 bases from J, with 12 bases in between. CDR1 MNHEY and CDR2 SMNVEV come from the germline V gene (reference sequence). The CDR3 sequence is CASSFSSASSYEQYF. In nucleotides, the CDR3 is TGTGCCAGCAGTTTCTCTAGCGCCAGCTCCTACGAGCAGTACTTC.

This chain connects TRBV11-2 to TRBJ1-2, with D possibly TRBD1 on 5 matching bases. The CDR3 is made up of 14 amino acids. V gave up 7 bases and J gave up 4 bases, with 16 bases separating them. Germline CDR1 is SGHAT and CDR2 is FQNNGV. The chain's CDR3 is CASNSAGDGYGYTF. The CDR3 DNA is TGTGCCAGCAACTCCGCGGGGGACGGCTATGGCTACACCTTC.

V and J are TRBV30 and TRBJ1-1, with D tentatively TRBD1 (6 bases). V was clipped by 7 bases and J by 8 bases, with 20 bases between them. Germline V gene lookup returns CDR1 GTSNPN and CDR2 SVGIG (reference sequence). The CDR3 has 13 amino acids. The CDR3 DNA reads as TGTGCCTTAACTTTTTACAGGGCTGCCGAAGCTTTCTTT. As protein: CALTFYRAAEAFF.

The V call is TRBV7-9, the J call TRBJ1-1, with TRBD1 matching 7 bases. The CDR3 is 17 residues long. The V gene end was trimmed by 5 bases and the J gene end by 1 base; junction bases not matched to a gene: 13. Germline V gene data show CDR1 as SEHNR and CDR2 as FQNEAQ (reference sequence). This chain's CDR3 is CASSPPTQTGRNTEAFF. The CDR3 DNA reads as TGTGCCAGCAGCCCCCCGACTCAGACAGGGCGGAACACTGAAGCTTTCTTT.

CDR3 nucleotide sequence: TGTGCCAGCAGCCAAGACCCCGGGGAGGGTTCCTACGAGCAGTACTTC. Translated: CASSQDPGEGSYEQYF. This chain joins TRBV14 and TRBJ2-7, with 7 bases aligning to TRBD2. The germline gives CDR1 SGHDN, CDR2 FVKESK. The CDR3 loop spans 16 amino acids. The junction had 6 bases not matched to a gene; V was cut back by 0 bases and J by 1 base.

The CDR3 here is CASSIWGRGGGTEAFF. CDR3 coding DNA: TGTGCCAGTAGTATATGGGGGCGAGGTGGAGGGACTGAAGCTTTCTTT. This chain links TRBV19 with TRBJ1-1, with a possible D match to TRBD1 (6 bases). The CDR3 covers 16 residues. The V end lost 2 bases, the J end lost 5 bases, and 18 bases lay between the germline ends. The V gene's germline CDR1 is LNHDA and CDR2 SQIVND (reference sequence).

The chain links TRBV6-1 to TRBJ2-7, with no clear D. Germline CDR1 MNHNS, CDR2 SASEGT. The V and J ends lost 6 bases and 3 bases respectively, with 12 bases between them. The CDR3 has 13 residues. In nucleotides, the CDR3 is TGTGCCAGCAGCTCCGACTCGCGCTACGAGCAGTACTTC. The encoded protein is CASSSDSRYEQYF.

The chain carries TRBV7-2 and TRBJ1-5; D is possibly TRBD1 (5 bases). Germline CDR1 reads SGHTA; CDR2 reads FQGNSA. CDR3 size: 15 residues. V dropped 1 base and J dropped 5 bases, with 12 bases sitting between them. CDR3 region: CASSLGYQGDQPQHF. CDR3 nucleotides: TGTGCCAGCAGCTTAGGGTATCAGGGAGATCAGCCCCAGCATTTT.